Listed below are T cell receptor beta chains from one sample, sequenced in a study of OX40 agonist ivuxolimab in advanced cancers. The data were produced by immunoSEQ multiplex PCR, yet TCRdb's version contains in-frame clones alone and is incomplete. The sample has 90,000 to 100,000 clones, around 85% seen once. This specimen was CD4+ or CD8+ T cells sorted from blood, taken in a trial of the OX40 agonist ivuxolimab. Receptors were obtained from an adult with an advanced solid tumor such as melanoma, head and neck, liver or kidney cancer. CDR3s include the opening cysteine and the closing phenylalanine or tryptophan. The D gene is left open where the match is weak. Size is omitted from some rows. Given values are once, few, many or a class for expanded clones.

v_gene	d_gene	abundance	j_gene	CDR3aa	CDR3nt
TRBV2	-	-	TRBJ1-5	CASSEGGLSAQGQPQHF	TGTGCCAGCAGTGAAGGGGGTCTCTCCGCGCAGGGGCAGCCCCAGCATTTT
TRBV6-1	-	once	TRBJ1-1	CASSVEGGTTEAFF	TGTGCCAGCAGTGTAGAGGGGGGGACCACTGAAGCTTTCTTT
TRBV7-2	TRBD1	-	TRBJ1-4	CASQGGGSEKLFF	TGTGCCAGCCAGGGGGGGGGATCTGAAAAACTGTTTTTT
TRBV5-6	-	-	TRBJ2-7	CASSVTGEQYF	TGTGCCAGCAGCGTGACGGGGGAGCAGTACTTC
TRBV18	-	-	TRBJ2-1	CASSPDSHNEQFF	TGTGCCAGCTCACCGGACAGCCACAATGAGCAGTTCTTC
TRBV30	TRBD1	-	TRBJ1-1	CAWSVPQGINTEAFF	TGTGCCTGGAGTGTACCACAGGGGATCAACACTGAAGCTTTCTTT
TRBV5-1	-	-	TRBJ1-3	CASSPTGTGNTIYF	TGCGCCAGCAGCCCTACAGGGACGGGAAACACCATATATTTT
TRBV10-3	-	-	TRBJ2-2	CAISESPGELFF	TGTGCCATCAGTGAGTCACCCGGGGAGCTGTTTTTT
TRBV28	TRBD1	-	TRBJ2-7	CASSSPGQGYEQYF	TGTGCCAGCAGTTCGCCTGGACAGGGCTACGAGCAGTACTTC
TRBV5-1	TRBD2	-	TRBJ2-1	CASSAGAGGPGGEQFF	TGCGCCAGCAGCGCGGGAGCGGGAGGGCCCGGGGGTGAGCAGTTCTTC
TRBV18	-	once	TRBJ2-1	CASSPPGQALHNEQFF	TGTGCCAGCTCACCACCGGGGCAGGCCCTCCACAATGAGCAGTTCTTC
TRBV2	TRBD1	few	TRBJ1-2	CASSLGQGFGYTF	TGTGCCAGCAGTCTAGGACAGGGCTTTGGCTACACCTTC
TRBV19	-	few	TRBJ2-6	CASSRGLSGANVLTF	TGTGCCTCTTCACGCGGGCTCTCTGGGGCCAACGTCCTGACTTTC
TRBV29-1	-	few	TRBJ1-1	CSVEGPTEAFF	TGCAGCGTTGAAGGTCCCACTGAAGCTTTCTTT
TRBV5-4	-	-	TRBJ2-3	CASSSKDTQYF	TGTGCCAGCAGCTCCAAAGATACGCAGTATTTT
TRBV28	TRBD1	-	TRBJ2-7	CASLRQGPYEQYF	TGTGCCAGCCTGAGACAGGGTCCCTACGAGCAGTACTTC
TRBV5-1	-	-	TRBJ2-3	CASSLGATPLQEYF	TGCGCCAGCAGCTTGGGGGCCACCCCGCTGCAAGAGTATTTT
TRBV6-1	TRBD2	-	TRBJ2-1	CASSEIAGGGALGEQFF	TGTGCCAGCAGTGAAATAGCGGGAGGCGGAGCCCTGGGTGAGCAGTTCTTC